The rows below give T cell receptor beta chains drawn from one sample of a study of regulatory T cells in long-lasting Graves disease. One entry per CDR3 protein results from TCRdb running MiXCR on the multiplex PCR reads. The repertoire holds approximately 350,000 distinct CDR3 sequences, with 12% as singletons. This same sample was also taken into another study, of T cells in Graves' hyperthyroidism and ophthalmopathy.

This material consisted of peripheral blood mononuclear cells (PBMCs), taken at new diagnosis, from a patient treated with antithyroid drugs. These receptors originate from a woman between 18 and 29 years old with Graves disease. CDR3s include the opening cysteine and the closing phenylalanine or tryptophan. Fields, in order: clone size, V gene, D gene, J gene, CDR3 DNA, CDR3 protein. The D gene is left open where the match is weak. Rows give clone size only sometimes, using once, few, many, or a class for an expanded clone.

clone size: many; V gene: TRBV2; D gene: NA; J gene: TRBJ2-1; CDR3 DNA: TGTGCCAGCAAGGCAGGACCCCACAATGAGCAGTTCTTC; CDR3 protein: CASKAGPHNEQFF
clone size: few; V gene: TRBV19; D gene: TRBD1; J gene: TRBJ1-5; CDR3 DNA: TGTGCCAGTAGTATAGCCGCTACAGGGGCGGGACAGCCCCAGCATTTT; CDR3 protein: CASSIAATGAGQPQHF
clone size: many; V gene: TRBV5-6; D gene: NA; J gene: TRBJ2-5; CDR3 DNA: TGTGCCAGCAGCCGACTACCCCGACCGGGGGAGACCCAGTACTTC; CDR3 protein: CASSRLPRPGETQYF
clone size: many; V gene: TRBV7-9; D gene: TRBD2; J gene: TRBJ2-1; CDR3 DNA: TGTGCCAGCAGCCAGGGGGGACTAGCGGGGAATGAGCAGTTCTTC; CDR3 protein: CASSQGGLAGNEQFF
clone size: NA; V gene: TRBV5-5; D gene: NA; J gene: TRBJ1-1; CDR3 DNA: TGTGCCAGCAGCTTGGGCTGGGGCACAAACGCTGAGGCTTTCTTT; CDR3 protein: CASSLGWGTNAEAFF
clone size: many; V gene: TRBV18; D gene: NA; J gene: TRBJ2-1; CDR3 DNA: TGTGCCAGCTCGTCTGACATAGAAGAGCAGTTCTTC; CDR3 protein: CASSSDIEEQFF
clone size: many; V gene: TRBV7-9; D gene: TRBD1; J gene: TRBJ2-3; CDR3 DNA: TGTGCCAGCAGCCCGAGGACAGGCGGGTTCACAGATACGCAGTATTTT; CDR3 protein: CASSPRTGGFTDTQYF
clone size: few; V gene: TRBV15; D gene: NA; J gene: TRBJ2-5; CDR3 DNA: TGTGCCACCAGCAGAGATGGGAGCGTCCCAGAGACCCAGTACTTC; CDR3 protein: CATSRDGSVPETQYF
clone size: many; V gene: TRBV2; D gene: TRBD1; J gene: TRBJ2-7; CDR3 DNA: TGTGCCAGCAAAAAAACCGGGACAGGGTCCTCCTACGAGCAGTACTTC; CDR3 protein: CASKKTGTGSSYEQYF
clone size: many; V gene: TRBV7-6; D gene: NA; J gene: TRBJ1-1; CDR3 DNA: TGTGCCAGCAGCTTAGACGTCCGGGGAAAAGCTTTCTTT; CDR3 protein: CASSLDVRGKAFF
clone size: few; V gene: TRBV19; D gene: NA; J gene: TRBJ2-2; CDR3 DNA: TGTGCCAGTAGTTTTGGGGGCGGCGGGGAGCTGTTTTTT; CDR3 protein: CASSFGGGGELFF
clone size: many; V gene: TRBV6-1; D gene: TRBD1; J gene: TRBJ1-5; CDR3 DNA: TGTGCCAGCCGCTTCAGGGGGTTCAATCAGCCCCAGCATTTT; CDR3 protein: CASRFRGFNQPQHF
clone size: many; V gene: TRBV28; D gene: NA; J gene: TRBJ2-7; CDR3 DNA: TGTGCCAGCAGTCTCCTTTACTGGCAGTACTTC; CDR3 protein: CASSLLYWQYF
clone size: many; V gene: TRBV2; D gene: TRBD1; J gene: TRBJ1-4; CDR3 DNA: TGTGCCAGCAGCCCCGGGACAGTCAGCGAAAAACTGTTTTTT; CDR3 protein: CASSPGTVSEKLFF
clone size: many; V gene: TRBV18; D gene: NA; J gene: TRBJ1-1; CDR3 DNA: TGTGCCAGCTCACCAGAGGGATGGGACGCTGAAGCTTTCTTT; CDR3 protein: CASSPEGWDAEAFF
clone size: many; V gene: TRBV2; D gene: NA; J gene: TRBJ2-4; CDR3 DNA: TGTGCCAGCAGCGGGTCTATAGCCAAAAACATTCAGTACTTC; CDR3 protein: CASSGSIAKNIQYF
clone size: many; V gene: TRBV5-5; D gene: NA; J gene: TRBJ1-1; CDR3 DNA: TGTGCCAGCAGCTTGGGCCAGGCGCCTTACACTGAAGCTTTCTTT; CDR3 protein: CASSLGQAPYTEAFF
clone size: many; V gene: TRBV7-3; D gene: NA; J gene: TRBJ2-1; CDR3 DNA: TGTGCCAGCAGCTTAACAGGGCGCCAGCGGTTGTACAATGAGCAGTTCTTC; CDR3 protein: CASSLTGRQRLYNEQFF
clone size: NA; V gene: TRBV6-2/TRBV6-3; D gene: TRBD2; J gene: TRBJ2-1; CDR3 DNA: TGTGCCAGCAGTTATCGGGGTAGCGGGAGTCATGAGCAGTTCTTC; CDR3 protein: CASSYRGSGSHEQFF
clone size: many; V gene: TRBV10-3; D gene: NA; J gene: TRBJ2-3; CDR3 DNA: TGTGCCATCAGTGAGTCTCAGGGTAGCACAGATACGCAGTATTTT; CDR3 protein: CAISESQGSTDTQYF
clone size: few; V gene: TRBV12-3/TRBV12-4; D gene: TRBD1; J gene: TRBJ2-7; CDR3 DNA: TGTGCCAGCAGTTTAATGGGACAGGGGGACGAGCAGTACTTC; CDR3 protein: CASSLMGQGDEQYF
clone size: NA; V gene: TRBV5-4; D gene: NA; J gene: TRBJ2-5; CDR3 DNA: TGTGCCAGCAGCCCCGTTATGGCGGGGGCACAAGAGACCCAGTACTTC; CDR3 protein: CASSPVMAGAQETQYF
clone size: NA; V gene: TRBV5-6; D gene: NA; J gene: TRBJ1-5; CDR3 DNA: TGTGCCAGCAGCTTGGGTGGGGCCAACAATCAGCCCCAGCATTTT; CDR3 protein: CASSLGGANNQPQHF
clone size: many; V gene: TRBV14; D gene: NA; J gene: TRBJ2-1; CDR3 DNA: TGTGCCAGCAGCCCTCGACAGTTCAATGAGCAGTTCTTC; CDR3 protein: CASSPRQFNEQFF
clone size: NA; V gene: TRBV15; D gene: NA; J gene: TRBJ1-1; CDR3 DNA: TGTGCCACCAGCAGAGGGGGGGGCACGGACACTGAAGCTTTCTTT; CDR3 protein: CATSRGGGTDTEAFF